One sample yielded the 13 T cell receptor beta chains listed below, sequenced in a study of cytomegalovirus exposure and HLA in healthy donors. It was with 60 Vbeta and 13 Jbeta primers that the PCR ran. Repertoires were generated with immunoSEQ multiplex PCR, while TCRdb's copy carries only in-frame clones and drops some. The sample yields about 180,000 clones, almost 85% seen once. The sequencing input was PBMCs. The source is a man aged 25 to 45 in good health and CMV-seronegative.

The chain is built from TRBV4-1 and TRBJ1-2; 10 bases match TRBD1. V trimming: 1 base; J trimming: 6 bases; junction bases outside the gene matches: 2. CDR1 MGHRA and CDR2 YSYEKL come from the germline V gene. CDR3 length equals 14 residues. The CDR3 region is CASSQVGTGDGYTF. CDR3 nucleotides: TGCGCCAGCAGCCAAGTGGGGACAGGGGATGGCTACACCTTC.

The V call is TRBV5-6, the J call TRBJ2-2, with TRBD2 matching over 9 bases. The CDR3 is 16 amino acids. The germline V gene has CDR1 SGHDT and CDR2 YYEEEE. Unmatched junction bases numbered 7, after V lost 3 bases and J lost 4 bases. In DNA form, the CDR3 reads TGTGCCAGCAGCTCTATTAGCGGGAGTCGCACCGGGGAGCTGTTTTTT. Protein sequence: CASSSISGSRTGELFF.

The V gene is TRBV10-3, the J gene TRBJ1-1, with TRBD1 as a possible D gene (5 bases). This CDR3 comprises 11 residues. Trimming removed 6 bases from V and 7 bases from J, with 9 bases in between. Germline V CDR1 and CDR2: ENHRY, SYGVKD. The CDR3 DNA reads TGTGCCATCAGGGGGGGGATTGAAGCTTTCTTT. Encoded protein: CAIRGGIEAFF.

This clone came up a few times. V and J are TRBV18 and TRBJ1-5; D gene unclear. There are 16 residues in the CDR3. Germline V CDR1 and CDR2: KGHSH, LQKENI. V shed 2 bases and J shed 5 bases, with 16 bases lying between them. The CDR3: CASSPGNKNADQPQHF. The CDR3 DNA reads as TGTGCCAGCTCACCAGGTAATAAGAATGCGGATCAGCCCCAGCATTTT. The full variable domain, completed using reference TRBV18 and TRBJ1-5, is NAGVMQNPRHLVRRRGQEARLRCSPMKGHSHVYWYRQLPEEGLKFMVYLQKENIIDESGMPKERFSAEFPKEGPSILRIQQVVRGDSAAYFCASSPGNKNADQPQHFGDGTRLSIL.

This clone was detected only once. CDR3 sequence reads: CASSPPDSPNIQYF. The CDR3 DNA reads as TGTGCCAGTAGTCCTCCGGACAGTCCCAACATTCAGTACTTC. The V and J genes are TRBV19 and TRBJ2-4; a possible D gene is TRBD1 (6 bases). V shed 5 bases and J shed 7 bases, with 15 bases lying between them. From germline, CDR1 is LNHDA and CDR2 SQIVND (reference sequence). The CDR3 length is 14 residues.

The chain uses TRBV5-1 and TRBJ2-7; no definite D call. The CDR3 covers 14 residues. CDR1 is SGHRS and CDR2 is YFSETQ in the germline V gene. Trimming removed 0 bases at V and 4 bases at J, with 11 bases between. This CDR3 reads CASSLEPLRYEQYF. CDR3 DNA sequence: TGCGCCAGCAGCTTGGAGCCGTTAAGATACGAGCAGTACTTC.

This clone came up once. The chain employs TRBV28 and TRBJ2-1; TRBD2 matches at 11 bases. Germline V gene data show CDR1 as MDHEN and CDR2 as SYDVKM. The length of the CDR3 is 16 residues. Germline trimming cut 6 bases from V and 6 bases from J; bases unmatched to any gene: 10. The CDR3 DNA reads TGTGCCAGCAGCCAGATTAGCGGGGGGGCCATCAATGAGCAGTTCTTC. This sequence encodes CASSQISGGAINEQFF.

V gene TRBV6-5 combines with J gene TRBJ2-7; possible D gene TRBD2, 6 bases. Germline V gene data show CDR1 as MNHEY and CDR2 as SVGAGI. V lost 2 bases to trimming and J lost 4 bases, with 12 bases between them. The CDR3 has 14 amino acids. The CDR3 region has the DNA TGTGCCAGCAGTTACCAGGGACTCCTGTACGAGCAGTACTTC. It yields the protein CASSYQGLLYEQYF.

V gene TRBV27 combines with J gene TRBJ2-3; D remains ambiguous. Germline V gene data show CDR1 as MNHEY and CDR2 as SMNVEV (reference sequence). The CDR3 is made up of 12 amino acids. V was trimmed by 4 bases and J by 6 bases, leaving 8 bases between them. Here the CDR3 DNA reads TGTGCCAGCAGTTCCCACATGGATACGCAGTATTTT. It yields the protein CASSSHMDTQYF.

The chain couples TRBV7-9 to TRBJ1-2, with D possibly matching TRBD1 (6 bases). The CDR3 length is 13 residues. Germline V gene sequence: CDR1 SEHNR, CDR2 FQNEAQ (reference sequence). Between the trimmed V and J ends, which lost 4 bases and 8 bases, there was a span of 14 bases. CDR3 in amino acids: CASSWAGESGYTF. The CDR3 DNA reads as TGTGCCAGCAGCTGGGCAGGGGAAAGCGGCTACACCTTC. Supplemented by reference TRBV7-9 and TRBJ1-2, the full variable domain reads DTGVSQNPRHKITKRGQNVTFRCDPISEHNRLYWYRQTLGQGPEFLTYFQNEAQLEKSRLLSDRFSAERPKGSFSTLEIQRTEQGDSAMYLCASSWAGESGYTFGSGTRLTVV.

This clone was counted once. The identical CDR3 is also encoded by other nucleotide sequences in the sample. The CDR3 region is CASSSSRAGYTF. Here the CDR3 DNA reads TGTGCCAGCAGTTCTTCCAGGGCTGGCTACACCTTC. The V and J genes are TRBV28 and TRBJ1-2; tentatively, D is TRBD1 (5 bases). The germline V gene encodes CDR1 MDHEN and CDR2 SYDVKM. Trimming took off 4 bases at V and 7 bases at J, with 10 bases between the two ends. This CDR3 is 12 amino acids long.

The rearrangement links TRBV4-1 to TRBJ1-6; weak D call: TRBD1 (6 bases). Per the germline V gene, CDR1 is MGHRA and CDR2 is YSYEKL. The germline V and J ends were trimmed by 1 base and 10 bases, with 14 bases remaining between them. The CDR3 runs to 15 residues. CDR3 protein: CASSQGQGTESPLHF. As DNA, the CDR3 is TGCGCCAGCAGCCAAGGCCAGGGGACCGAGTCACCCCTCCACTTT.

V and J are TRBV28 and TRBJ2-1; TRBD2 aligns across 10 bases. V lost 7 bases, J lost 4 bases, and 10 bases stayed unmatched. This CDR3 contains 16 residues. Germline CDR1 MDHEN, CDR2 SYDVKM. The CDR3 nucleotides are TGTGCCAGCACCCCCTTTGGGACTAGCGTTTACAATGAGCAGTTCTTC. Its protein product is CASTPFGTSVYNEQFF.